These T cell receptor beta chains were read from a single sample in a study of patients and donors after allogeneic stem cell transplantation. TCRdb reanalysed the RT-PCR reads using MiXCR and keeps one entry per CDR3 protein. The sample lists roughly 12,000 distinct CDR3 sequences; around 25% were seen once. Sequenced: blood, either unsorted or a sorted T cell fraction (not recorded which). These TCRs come from a human donor who was either an allogeneic HSCT recipient or a stem cell or donor lymphocyte infusion donor (not recorded which). It is not recorded whose cells these are; they may come from a transplant donor. The CDR3 runs from the conserved cysteine through the conserved F or W. A D gene is named only where the DNA matches it firmly. Clone size appears in some rows only: once, few, many, or a class for an expanded clone.

-,few,TRBJ1-4,TRBV7-9,TGTGCCAGCAGCTTAGCCGGCCCTAATGAAAAACTGTTTTTT,CASSLAGPNEKLFF
TRBD1,few,TRBJ1-5,TRBV29-1,TGCAGCGTACTCGGACAGGGCGGTCAGCCCCAGCATTTT,CSVLGQGGQPQHF
-,medium-sized,TRBJ1-5,TRBV20-1,TGCAGTGCTAGAGTACCCCGCGGGGGTCCGATGAATCAGCCCCAGCATTTT,CSARVPRGGPMNQPQHF
-,few,TRBJ1-2,TRBV27,TGTGCCAGCAGTCCTGTAGGGTTGGAGGGCTACACCTTC,CASSPVGLEGYTF
-,-,TRBJ2-7,TRBV10-3,TGTGCCATCAGTGGGGACCGCTACGAGCAGTACTTC,CAISGDRYEQYF
-,-,TRBJ1-1,TRBV9,TGTGCCAGCAGCGTTCAAGGGGGCACTGAAGCTTTCTTT,CASSVQGGTEAFF
TRBD2,-,TRBJ2-1,TRBV27,TGTGCCAGCAGTTTTTACCGGGACTACATCCGCCACGATGAGCAGTTCTTC,CASSFYRDYIRHDEQFF
-,-,TRBJ1-2,TRBV7-9,TGTGCCAGCAGCTTAGCGGAGGGGACCCACGGCTACACCTTC,CASSLAEGTHGYTF
-,few,TRBJ1-1,TRBV6-5,TGTGCCAGCGCTCCGGGACAGAACACTGAAGCTTTCTTT,CASAPGQNTEAFF
TRBD1,few,TRBJ1-2,TRBV3-1,TGTGCCAGCAGCCGTCCCGGGACAGCCTCCTATGGCTACACCTTC,CASSRPGTASYGYTF
-,few,TRBJ1-1,TRBV7-8,TGTGCCAGCAGTACCTTCGACAGTGAAGCTTTCTTT,CASSTFDSEAFF
-,many,TRBJ1-1,TRBV29-1,TGCAGCGTTGAAGTAGGAGTGAACACTGAAGCTTTCTTT,CSVEVGVNTEAFF
-,-,TRBJ2-2,TRBV7-2,TGTGCCAGCAGGTCTGCCCGCGGGGAGAACACCGGGGAGCTGTTTTTT,CASRSARGENTGELFF
TRBD1,many,TRBJ1-2,TRBV12-3/TRBV12-4,TGTGCCAGCAGTTTAGGGGGACAGGGGGCTGGCTACACCTTC,CASSLGGQGAGYTF
-,medium-sized,TRBJ2-7,TRBV9,TGTGCCAGCAGCGTAGCTGGTAGCGAAAGGCCTCCTTACGAGCAGTACTTC,CASSVAGSERPPYEQYF
-,few,TRBJ1-6,TRBV6-2/TRBV6-3,TGTGCCAGCAGTTACTTACCGGGACCTCATTGGGCACCCCTCCACTTT,CASSYLPGPHWAPLHF
TRBD1,-,TRBJ1-4,TRBV5-1,TGCGCCAGCAGCGGGGGGACAGTCGAAAAACTGTTTTTT,CASSGGTVEKLFF
TRBD2,-,TRBJ2-1,TRBV27,TGTGCCAGCAGTCCCCTGACTAGCGGGATCTACAATGAGCAGTTCTTC,CASSPLTSGIYNEQFF
TRBD1,-,TRBJ1-6,TRBV10-3,TGTGCCATCAGTATCTCCGGGACAGAGAATTCACCCCTCCACTTT,CAISISGTENSPLHF
TRBD1,-,TRBJ1-2,TRBV20-1,TGCAGTGCTAGAACAGGGGATGGCTACACCTTC,CSARTGDGYTF
-,many,TRBJ1-2,TRBV20-1,TGCAGTGCTAGACAGGACAATGGCTACACCTTC,CSARQDNGYTF
-,many,TRBJ1-1,TRBV27,TGTGCCAGCAGTCCCGGACAACCGAACACTGAAGCTTTCTTT,CASSPGQPNTEAFF
TRBD1,few,TRBJ1-2,TRBV9,TGTGCCAGCAGCAAGGGACAGGGGGATGGCTACACCTTC,CASSKGQGDGYTF
-,-,TRBJ1-1,TRBV6-6,TGTGCCAGCAGTTACGGAGGGGCCACTGAAGCTTTCTTT,CASSYGGATEAFF
TRBD1,few,TRBJ1-5,TRBV29-1,TGCAGCGCTGCCGGGACAGGGAATCAGCCCCAGCATTTT,CSAAGTGNQPQHF
-,-,TRBJ2-7,TRBV5-1,TGCGCCAGCAGCTTGGGCTTCGTCTCCTACGAGCAGTACTTC,CASSLGFVSYEQYF
-,-,TRBJ2-7,TRBV20-1,TGCAGTGCTGGGCCCAGCGAGCAGTACTTC,CSAGPSEQYF
TRBD1,-,TRBJ1-2,TRBV11-2,TGTGCCAGCAGCTCTTCACGGACAGGGGGCGATTATGGCTACACCTTC,CASSSSRTGGDYGYTF
TRBD1,few,TRBJ2-1,TRBV20-1,TGCAGTGCTGTACAGGGGGCGCAGAATGAGCAGTTCTTC,CSAVQGAQNEQFF
-,few,TRBJ1-1,TRBV7-9,TGTGCCAGCAGCCCACAGGGTCCAAACACTGAAGCTTTCTTT,CASSPQGPNTEAFF
TRBD1,few,TRBJ1-5,TRBV2,TGTGCCAGCAGAAGACAGGGGAATCAGCCCCAGCATTTT,CASRRQGNQPQHF
-,many,TRBJ1-5,TRBV12-3/TRBV12-4,TGTGCCAGCAGTGGGGGTACAGCGATTCGGGAGCCCCAGCATTTT,CASSGGTAIREPQHF
TRBD1,few,TRBJ2-3,TRBV5-5,TGTGCCAGCAGCGTCCGGGACAGGGCTGGTACGCAGTATTTT,CASSVRDRAGTQYF
-,few,TRBJ2-1,TRBV29-1,TGCAGCGTGGGGGGCAGAAGCTCCTACAATGAGCAGTTCTTC,CSVGGRSSYNEQFF
TRBD1,-,TRBJ1-6,TRBV5-1,TGCGCCAGCAGCCCTGGACAGGGGGTAGTGTCACCCCTCCACTTT,CASSPGQGVVSPLHF
-,many,TRBJ1-2,TRBV6-5,TGTGCCAGCAGTTACTCGGGGACAAGGGGATTCAACTATGGCTACACCTTC,CASSYSGTRGFNYGYTF
TRBD1,-,TRBJ1-2,TRBV29-1,TGCAGCGTCGCTACAGGGGGCCGGTATGGCTACACCTTC,CSVATGGRYGYTF
-,-,TRBJ1-5,TRBV7-9,TGTGCCAGCAGCTCCCAAGCGACCAATCAGCCCCAGCATTTT,CASSSQATNQPQHF
TRBD1,-,TRBJ2-7,TRBV6-5,TGTGCCAGCAGCCAGGGGGTCGAGCAGTACTTC,CASSQGVEQYF
-,few,TRBJ1-1,TRBV5-6,TGTGCCAGCAGCCTGGGGGGCTTGAACACTGAAGCTTTCTTT,CASSLGGLNTEAFF